The clone carrying this T cell receptor beta chain turned up a few times. Germline loops: CDR1 MDHEN, CDR2 SYDVKM. The V end lost 6 bases, the J end lost 0 bases, and 18 bases lay between the germline ends. The CDR3 extends over 17 amino acids. These data belong to a study of radiotherapy plus CTLA-4 blockade in lung cancer. Repertoires were generated with immunoSEQ multiplex PCR, while TCRdb's copy carries only in-frame clones and drops some. This repertoire shows 45,000 to 55,000 clones, 65% to 80% found once; its top ten account for 3.2%. The chain carries TRBV28 and TRBJ1-5, with a weak D call TRBD1 (6 bases). The sample in question was peripheral blood, obtained from a patient treated with radiotherapy plus ipilimumab. The receptor's source is a human donor with non-small cell lung cancer who had a partial response to radiotherapy plus ipilimumab. The CDR3 loop is CASSRPQGFYSNQPQHF. As DNA, the CDR3 is TGTGCCAGCAGCCGCCCGCAGGGGTTCTATAGCAATCAGCCCCAGCATTTT.